These 10 T cell receptor beta chains were all obtained from the same sample, sequenced in a study of beta chain features in type 1 diabetes. These receptors have no known antigen. The investigators reverse transcribed all of the isolated RNA, so they sequenced expressed TCRB transcripts. Method: immunoSEQ multiplex PCR; TCRdb's copy keeps in-frame clones and lacks some. This table holds about 700,000 clones, around 15% found once. Findings of the study overall: Shorter TCRB CDR3s, moderately but significantly so, were found in Type 1 diabetes patients in all four CD4+ subsets.

Sequencing was performed on naive CD4+ T cells from blood. Receptors originate from a man in his late teens or twenties with type 1 diabetes.

The chain recombines TRBV11-2 with TRBJ2-5; 7 bases agree with TRBD2. The V gene's germline CDR1 is SGHAT and CDR2 FQNNGV. The V gene end was trimmed by 3 bases and the J gene end by 7 bases; junction bases not matched to a gene: 17. This CDR3 is 17 amino acids long. CDR3 sequence: CASSFKRLAAPLRTQYF. CDR3 DNA sequence: TGTGCCAGCAGCTTTAAAAGGCTAGCGGCTCCGCTGCGGACCCAGTACTTC.

This clone has only a few counts. The chain has TRBV20-1 and TRBJ1-2; D is undetermined. Deletions cut 2 bases from V and 5 bases from J, with 6 bases between. Germline assignment: CDR1 DFQATT and CDR2 SNEGSKA (reference sequence). The CDR3 runs to 11 residues. In DNA form, the CDR3 reads TGCAGTGCTAGAAGCCCTTATGGCTACACCTTC. As protein: CSARSPYGYTF.

The J gene is TRBJ2-7, the V gene TRBV6-6, with 10 bases identical to TRBD1. CDR1 is MNHNY and CDR2 is SVGAGI in the germline V gene (reference sequence). The junction had 8 bases not matched to a gene; V was cut back by 5 bases and J by 4 bases. CDR3 length: 15 residues. The CDR3 is CASSPRDRGKYEQYF. The CDR3 nucleotides are TGTGCCAGCAGTCCCCGGGACAGGGGAAAGTACGAGCAGTACTTC.

The rearrangement links TRBV30 to TRBJ2-3; D may correspond to TRBD1 or TRBD2 (5 bases each). The V gene's germline CDR1 is GTSNPN and CDR2 SVGIG (reference sequence). The length of the CDR3 is 16 residues. Trimming left V 0 bases short and J 1 base short, with 14 bases between. CDR3 loop: CAWSVGTGPGTDTQYF. The CDR3 DNA is TGTGCCTGGAGTGTAGGTACGGGGCCGGGCACAGATACGCAGTATTTT.

V gene TRBV10-1 combines with J gene TRBJ1-3, with D unresolved. CDR1 is WNHNN and CDR2 is SYGVQD in the germline V gene (reference sequence). V was cut by 6 bases and J by 0 bases, with 6 bases left in between. CDR3 size: 13 residues. The CDR3 region is CASRGASGNTIYF. CDR3 bases: TGCGCCAGCAGAGGAGCCTCTGGAAACACCATATATTTT.

V is TRBV19 and J is TRBJ2-2; D is possibly TRBD2 (5 bases). This CDR3 region has 15 residues. V lost 4 bases, J lost 5 bases, and 14 bases lay in between. The germline V gene has CDR1 LNHDA and CDR2 SQIVND (reference sequence). The chain's CDR3 is CASSNRRPGTGELFF. The DNA for the CDR3 is TGTGCCAGTAGTAACCGGCGACCGGGGACCGGGGAGCTGTTTTTT.

The gene calls are TRBV7-2 and TRBJ2-5; D is unclear. The germline V and J ends were trimmed by 0 bases and 5 bases, with 7 bases remaining between them. The V gene's germline CDR1 is SGHTA and CDR2 FQGNSA. The CDR3 has 13 residues. Here the CDR3 reads CASSLAVRETQYF. In DNA, the CDR3 is TGTGCCAGCAGCTTAGCGGTACGCGAGACCCAGTACTTC.

CDR3 residues: CASRSGGEGEKLFF. The CDR3 DNA sequence: TGTGCCAGCAGATCAGGGGGCGAGGGGGAAAAACTGTTTTTT. V is TRBV28 and J is TRBJ1-4; TRBD1 matches at 8 bases. V gave up 6 bases and J gave up 8 bases; unmatched junction bases: 8. The CDR3 consists of 14 residues. Germline lookup yields CDR1 MDHEN and CDR2 SYDVKM.

This clone was counted a few times. The V and J genes are TRBV19 and TRBJ2-2; D is unclear. The CDR3 spans 14 residues. V lost 4 bases and J lost 2, with 8 bases in between. Germline V CDR1 and CDR2: LNHDA, SQIVND (reference sequence). Here the CDR3 DNA reads TGTGCCAGTAGTACGGAAGTAAACACCGGGGAGCTGTTTTTT. Translating gives CASSTEVNTGELFF.

This clone has just a few counts. The chain joins TRBV6-6 to TRBJ1-2, with 7 bases fitting TRBD1. Per germline, CDR1 MNHNY and CDR2 SVGAGI (reference sequence). The CDR3 loop spans 13 amino acids. J gave up 8 bases and V 5 bases, and 8 bases lay outside the gene matches. In DNA form, the CDR3 reads TGTGCCAGCAGTCCACAGGGGAGCGTCGGCTACACCTTC. The encoded protein is CASSPQGSVGYTF.